Listed here are 23 T cell receptor beta chains from one sample, sequenced in a study of blood T cell repertoires in COVID-19. Measured with immunoSEQ multiplex PCR; TCRdb has only the in-frame clones, and not every one. The sample includes 200,000 to 250,000 clones, around 85% of them seen just once. Sequenced input: PBMCs or T cells enriched from blood (not recorded which). The receptors derive from a woman in her fifties or sixties with acute COVID-19.

The chain recombines TRBV3-1 (or the pseudogene TRBV3-2) with TRBJ2-1, with 8 positions matching TRBD1. CDR1 and CDR2 from the germline V gene are LGHDT and YNNKEL (reference sequence). This CDR3 spans 17 amino acids. Trimming cost V 4 bases and J 0 bases; bases outside gene matches: 8. For the CDR3, the DNA is TGTGCCAGCAGCCCACCCAGAGGGACAGGCTCCTACAATGAGCAGTTCTTC. Protein product: CASSPPRGTGSYNEQFF.

The chain recombines TRBV7-9 with TRBJ2-3, with D perhaps matching TRBD1 (5 bases). CDR3 length: 12 amino acids. Germline-derived CDR1 and CDR2 are SEHNR and FQNEAQ (reference sequence). V was cut by 5 bases and J by 6 bases, with 9 bases left in between. The CDR3 reads CASSKGSDTQYF. CDR3 in DNA: TGTGCCAGCAGCAAGGGGTCTGATACGCAGTATTTT. Complete variable domain (other parts from reference TRBV7-9 and TRBJ2-3): DTGVSQNPRHKITKRGQNVTFRCDPISEHNRLYWYRQTLGQGPEFLTYFQNEAQLEKSRLLSDRFSAERPKGSFSTLEIQRTEQGDSAMYLCASSKGSDTQYFGPGTRLTVL.

This chain connects TRBV5-6 to TRBJ1-1, with 9 bases identical to TRBD1. Trimming removed 3 bases from V and 1 base from J; junction bases left unmatched: 4. CDR3 length equals 15 residues. Germline CDR1 is SGHDT and CDR2 is YYEEEE. The CDR3 protein is CASSSLGQGNTEAFF. CDR3 nucleotides: TGTGCCAGCAGCTCGCTGGGACAGGGGAACACTGAAGCTTTCTTT.

J is TRBJ1-1 and V is TRBV11-2; D is ambiguous. Germline-derived CDR1 and CDR2 are SGHAT and FQNNGV. CDR3 size: 13 residues. The V and J ends lost 6 bases and 3 bases respectively, with 11 bases between them. CDR3 loop: CASSPMRDTEAFF. The CDR3 nucleotides are TGTGCCAGCAGTCCTATGAGGGACACTGAAGCTTTCTTT.

Only a few counts were recorded for this clone. The chain couples TRBV6-2 or TRBV6-3 to TRBJ1-2, with TRBD1 matching 7 bases. CDR1 is MNHEY, CDR2 SVGEGT, per germline. V lost 5 bases to trimming and J lost 4 bases; unmatched junction nucleotides: 7. The CDR3 extends over 14 amino acids. In DNA, the CDR3 is TGTGCCAGCAGTAGAACCGGGACAGCCTATGGCTACACCTTC. Encoded protein: CASSRTGTAYGYTF.

The chain carries TRBV5-1 and TRBJ1-3; no clear D gene. Per the germline V gene, CDR1 is SGHRS and CDR2 is YFSETQ. The CDR3 is 14 amino acids. Trimming took 5 bases from V and 0 from J, leaving 9 bases between them. The CDR3 spells CASSAGLSGNTIYF. Here the CDR3 DNA reads TGCGCCAGCAGTGCAGGCCTCTCTGGAAACACCATATATTTT.

This sequence joins TRBV9 and TRBJ2-1; the match to TRBD2 covers 7 bases. The CDR3 has 17 residues. V shed 0 bases and J 3 bases; nucleotides not matched to a gene: 9. The germline V gene encodes CDR1 SGDLS and CDR2 YYNGEE. CDR3 amino acids: CASSVGPTSEVYNEQFF. The CDR3 nucleotides are TGTGCCAGCAGCGTAGGACCCACTAGCGAAGTCTACAATGAGCAGTTCTTC.

This rearrangement joins TRBV19 to TRBJ2-3, with 11 bases identical to TRBD2. J lost 2 bases, V lost 5 bases, and 6 bases had no gene match. CDR3 length: 16 residues. Germline CDR1 and CDR2: LNHDA and SQIVND (reference sequence). The CDR3, as DNA: TGTGCCAGTAGTTCACTAGCGGGGGCGACCACAGATACGCAGTATTTT. This sequence encodes CASSSLAGATTDTQYF.

The rearrangement joins TRBV5-1 to TRBJ2-5; 11 bases fit TRBD2. V trimming: 0 bases; J trimming: 4 bases; junction bases outside the gene matches: 8. CDR1 SGHRS and CDR2 YFSETQ come from the germline V gene. This CDR3 contains 17 residues. The CDR3: CASSLASSGGPRETQYF. The CDR3, as DNA: TGCGCCAGCAGCTTGGCCTCTAGCGGGGGGCCACGAGAGACCCAGTACTTC. Based on the CDR3 plus reference TRBV5-1 and TRBJ2-5, the full variable domain is KAGVTQTPRYLIKTRGQQVTLSCSPISGHRSVSWYQQTPGQGLQFLFEYFSETQRNKGNFPGRFSGRQFSNSRSEMNVSTLELGDSALYLCASSLASSGGPRETQYFGPGTRLLVL.

The gene calls are TRBV27 and TRBJ1-2, with 11 bases that match TRBD1. The CDR3 runs to 18 residues. CDR1 MNHEY and CDR2 SMNVEV come from the germline V gene (reference sequence). Trimming at V came to 5 bases and at J to 5 bases, leaving 16 bases not matched to a gene. DNA for the CDR3: TGTGCCAGCAGTCCTCCGCCCGGTAGGACAGGGGGCGTTTATGGCTACACCTTC. Amino acids: CASSPPPGRTGGVYGYTF.

This rearrangement joins TRBV11-2 to TRBJ2-4, with 7 bases fitting TRBD2. Trimming removed 5 bases from V and 9 bases from J; junction bases left unmatched: 4. The CDR3 runs to 12 residues. CDR1 and CDR2 (germline): SGHAT, FQNNGV. The CDR3 here is CASSPRGFIQYF. The CDR3, as DNA: TGTGCCAGCAGCCCGCGGGGGTTCATTCAGTACTTC.

The V gene is TRBV5-4, the J gene TRBJ2-1, with 9 bases that match TRBD1. The CDR3 is 17 residues long. The trim removed 4 bases at V and 0 bases at J, leaving 8 bases unmatched. Germline CDR1 is SGHNT and CDR2 is YYREEE (reference sequence). The CDR3 sequence is CASSTPQTGGSYNEQFF. CDR3 in DNA: TGTGCCAGCAGCACCCCTCAGACAGGGGGCTCCTACAATGAGCAGTTCTTC.

This chain links TRBV30 with TRBJ2-5, with a tentative D call TRBD2 (5 bases). Looked up from germline, CDR1 is GTSNPN and CDR2 is SVGIG (reference sequence). Trimming removed 0 bases at V and 9 bases at J, with 11 bases between. This CDR3 spans 12 amino acids. CDR3 protein: CAWSVRPGSQYF. CDR3 DNA sequence: TGTGCCTGGAGTGTAAGGCCGGGGTCCCAGTACTTC.

The chain employs TRBV19 and TRBJ2-3; TRBD2 agrees at 11 bases. The length of the CDR3 is 15 residues. J gave up 2 bases and V 7 bases, and 5 bases lay outside the gene matches. Germline V gene data show CDR1 as LNHDA and CDR2 as SQIVND (reference sequence). CDR3 DNA sequence: TGTGCCAGTAAGAGGACTAGCGGGTTCACAGATACGCAGTATTTT. This sequence encodes CASKRTSGFTDTQYF.

V usage is TRBV30 and J usage is TRBJ2-5, with a weak D call TRBD1 (5 bases). The CDR3 is made up of 15 amino acids. The germline gives CDR1 GTSNPN, CDR2 SVGIG (reference sequence). Trimming left V 5 bases short and J 0 bases short, with 16 bases between. The CDR3 DNA reads TGTGCCTGGGGCTCTTTGACAGAGTACCAAGAGACCCAGTACTTC. Amino acid sequence: CAWGSLTEYQETQYF.

The CDR3 DNA reads as TGTGCCAGCAGACAGACAGGAGCCTCTGGAAACACCATATATTTT. Translation gives CASRQTGASGNTIYF. The J gene is TRBJ1-3, the V gene TRBV2; possible D gene TRBD1, 6 bases. Germline lookup yields CDR1 SNHLY and CDR2 FYNNEI. CDR3 length: 15 residues. Trimming removed 6 bases from V and 0 bases from J, with 12 bases in between.

There are a few counts of this clone. The gene calls are TRBV11-2 and TRBJ1-2; D is unclear. Germline V gene sequence: CDR1 SGHAT, CDR2 FQNNGV. CDR3 length equals 15 residues. V lost 0 bases, J lost 7 bases, and 15 bases lay in between. CDR3 bases: TGTGCCAGCAGCTTAGACTCGGCCCGCGGCGGTGGCTACACCTTC. Protein: CASSLDSARGGGYTF.

The chain recombines TRBV20-1 with TRBJ2-7; 7 bases agree with TRBD2. This CDR3 has 10 amino acids. V lost 5 bases to trimming and J lost 6 bases; unmatched junction nucleotides: 1. Germline V CDR1 and CDR2: DFQATT, SNEGSKA (reference sequence). CDR3 sequence reads: CSAWGGEQYF. The CDR3 DNA reads TGCAGTGCTTGGGGGGGCGAGCAGTACTTC.

V and J are TRBV6-5 and TRBJ1-5; no clear D. With 9 bases removed from V and 6 bases from J, the gap between germline ends came to 18 bases. Germline-derived CDR1 and CDR2 are MNHEY and SVGAGI. The length of the CDR3 is 14 residues. The CDR3 region is CASPGAPGSQPQHF. CDR3 coding DNA: TGTGCCAGTCCGGGTGCCCCGGGGAGTCAGCCCCAGCATTTT.

The CDR3 is CATTPGLSTDTQYF. CDR3 DNA sequence: TGCGCCACCACCCCGGGACTTAGCACAGATACGCAGTATTTT. The chain recombines TRBV10-1 with TRBJ2-3; possibly TRBD2 for D (6 bases). V was pared by 10 bases and J by 0 bases, with 14 bases between. Per germline, CDR1 WNHNN and CDR2 SYGVQD (reference sequence). This CDR3 comprises 14 residues.

This rearrangement joins TRBV4-3 to TRBJ1-1, with 9 bases fitting TRBD1. This CDR3 is 14 amino acids long. The germline V gene encodes CDR1 LGHNA and CDR2 YSLEER. Trimming cost V 6 bases and J 6 bases; bases outside gene matches: 8. CDR3 sequence reads: CASRPTGGSSEAFF. CDR3 sequence (DNA): TGCGCCAGCAGGCCGACAGGGGGAAGTTCTGAAGCTTTCTTT.

The J gene is TRBJ2-3, the V gene TRBV29-1; maybe TRBD1 (5 bases). Germline lookup yields CDR1 SQVTM and CDR2 ANQGSEA. Trimming stripped 3 bases from V and 4 bases from J, with 17 bases between. This CDR3 comprises 15 residues. In nucleotides, the CDR3 is TGCAGCGTTGATCGTCCAGGGTCGATGGCAGATACGCAGTATTTT. Protein sequence: CSVDRPGSMADTQYF.

The rearrangement uses TRBV6-1 and TRBJ1-2; D is unclear. The V end lost 1 base, the J end lost 4 bases, and 7 bases lay between the germline ends. CDR3 length equals 13 residues. CDR1 is MNHNS, CDR2 SASEGT, per germline. The CDR3 DNA follows: TGTGCCAGCAGTGAAGGTAATAGCTATGGCTACACCTTC. This gives the protein CASSEGNSYGYTF.